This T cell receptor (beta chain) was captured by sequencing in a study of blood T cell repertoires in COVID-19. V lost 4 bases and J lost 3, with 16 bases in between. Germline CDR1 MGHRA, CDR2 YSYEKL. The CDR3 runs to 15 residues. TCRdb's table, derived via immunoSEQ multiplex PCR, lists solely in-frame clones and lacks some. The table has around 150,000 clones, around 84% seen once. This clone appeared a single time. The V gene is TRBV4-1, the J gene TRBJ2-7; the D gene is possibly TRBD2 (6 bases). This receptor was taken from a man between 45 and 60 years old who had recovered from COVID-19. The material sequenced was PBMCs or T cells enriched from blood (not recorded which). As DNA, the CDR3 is TGCGCCAGCAGCCCTCTAGCGTCCCATGGCTACGAGCAGTACTTC. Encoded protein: CASSPLASHGYEQYF.